The 30 T cell receptor beta chains given below trace back to one sample, sequenced in a study of CD8+CD57+ T cells in acquired aplastic anemia. Patients chosen for sequencing had CD8+CD57+ cells that had expanded, as shown by flow cytometry. Genomic DNA provided the template from which TCR beta VDJ and CDR3 profiles were obtained. TCRdb re-called the reads with MiXCR, one entry per CDR3 protein. The sample contains roughly 190,000 distinct CDR3 sequences, 48% of which appear only once. The sequenced material came from sorted CD4+, CD8+, or CD8+CD57+ T cells (not recorded which) from PBMCs. Source of these receptors: a human donor with aplastic anemia.

The chain is built from TRBV19 and TRBJ2-7; 10 bases map to TRBD1. The germline V gene has CDR1 LNHDA and CDR2 SQIVND (reference sequence). The CDR3 loop spans 14 amino acids. The junction had 6 bases not matched to a gene; V was cut back by 4 bases and J by 6 bases. This CDR3 reads CASSNKWTGGEQYF. CDR3 nucleotide sequence: TGTGCCAGTAGTAACAAATGGACAGGGGGCGAGCAGTACTTC.

The CDR3 here is CASRGLAGSPLHF. CDR3 DNA sequence: TGTGCCAGCAGAGGTCTCGCGGGGTCACCCCTCCACTTT. The rearrangement joins TRBV6-4 to TRBJ1-6, with unresolved D. Germline loops: CDR1 MRHNA, CDR2 SNTAGT. V was cut by 6 bases and J by 10 bases, with 13 bases left in between. The CDR3 has 13 residues.

This sequence joins TRBV2 and TRBJ1-2, with a possible D match to TRBD1 (6 bases). The CDR3 has 13 amino acids. Trimming left V 11 bases short and J 8 bases short, with 21 bases between. The germline gives CDR1 SNHLY, CDR2 FYNNEI. The CDR3 region has the DNA TGTGCCGGCGGTCCCGACAGGCCCACGGGCTACACCTTC. Its protein product is CAGGPDRPTGYTF.

This chain joins TRBV19 and TRBJ1-1; no firm D call. The CDR3 spans 16 residues. Looked up from germline, CDR1 is LNHDA and CDR2 is SQIVND (reference sequence). V was clipped by 10 bases and J by 0 bases, with 21 bases between them. Here the CDR3 DNA reads TGTGCCACCACTATAAGGATGCAGAGCCTGAACACTGAAGCTTTCTTT. Its translation: CATTIRMQSLNTEAFF. Full variable domain (missing parts from reference TRBV19 and TRBJ1-1): DGGITQSPKYLFRKEGQNVTLSCEQNLNHDAMYWYRQDPGQGLRLIYYSQIVNDFQKGDIAEGYSVSREKKESFPLTVTSAQKNPTAFYLCATTIRMQSLNTEAFFGQGTRLTVV.

This sequence joins TRBV25-1 and TRBJ1-1; 8 bases are a match to TRBD1. V lost 10 bases and J lost 0; bases outside the gene matches: 10. The CDR3 contains 15 residues. The germline gives CDR1 MGHDK, CDR2 SYGVNS. The CDR3 coding sequence is TGTGCCACCCAAGATCGACAGGGGATGAACACTGAAGCTTTCTTT. Protein: CATQDRQGMNTEAFF. The whole variable domain, remainder taken from reference TRBV25-1 and TRBJ1-1, is EADIYQTPRYLVIGTGKKITLECSQTMGHDKMYWYQQDPGMELHLIHYSYGVNSTEKGDLSSESTVSRIRTEHFPLTLESARPSHTSQYLCATQDRQGMNTEAFFGQGTRLTVV.

CDR3 protein: CASSVSGTVIYNEQFF. The CDR3 region has the DNA TGTGCCAGCAGTGTTTCCGGGACAGTAATCTACAATGAGCAGTTCTTC. The chain links TRBV25-1 to TRBJ2-1; 7 bases agree with TRBD1. V trimming: 4 bases; J trimming: 3 bases; junction bases outside the gene matches: 9. CDR1 is MGHDK, CDR2 SYGVNS, per germline. The CDR3 consists of 16 residues.

The chain uses TRBV12-3 or TRBV12-4 and TRBJ2-2, with TRBD1 matching 7 bases. The CDR3 contains 16 residues. Losses at the gene ends were 5 bases for V and 4 bases for J; bases not matched to a gene: 10. CDR3 sequence (DNA): TGTGCCAGCAGTAATCCGACAGGGTCGAGCACCGGGGAGCTGTTTTTT. It codes for CASSNPTGSSTGELFF.

In the case of this clonotype: Germline is not matched at one junction end, which may reflect a read error. The chain joins TRBV5-1 to TRBJ2-1, with TRBD1 identical over 8 bases. Germline-derived CDR1 and CDR2 are SGHRS and YFSETQ. The CDR3 loop spans 14 amino acids. The DNA of the CDR3 is TGCGCCAGCAACTTGGACAGGGTACAGGGTGAGCAGTTCTTC. Its protein product is CASNLDRVQGEQFF.

The V call is TRBV7-9, the J call TRBJ2-7; 10 bases are a match to TRBD1. Germline V CDR1 and CDR2: SEHNR, FQNEAQ (reference sequence). The J segment lost 4 bases and the V segment lost 0 bases, leaving 3 bases of the junction unmatched. The CDR3 has 15 amino acids. The CDR3 loop is CASSLAGDRGYEQYF. CDR3 DNA: TGTGCCAGCAGCTTAGCGGGGGACAGGGGTTACGAGCAGTACTTC. The whole variable domain, filled in from reference TRBV7-9 and TRBJ2-7, reads DTGVSQNPRHKITKRGQNVTFRCDPISEHNRLYWYRQTLGQGPEFLTYFQNEAQLEKSRLLSDRFSAERPKGSFSTLEIQRTEQGDSAMYLCASSLAGDRGYEQYFGPGTRLTVT.

The rearrangement uses TRBV25-1 and TRBJ2-3, with no clear D. The CDR3 totals 15 residues. Trimming took 2 bases from V and 2 from J, leaving 11 bases between them. CDR1 is MGHDK and CDR2 is SYGVNS in the germline V gene. The CDR3 region has the DNA TGTGCCAGCAGTGAACTCGTGGGCTCCACAGATACGCAGTATTTT. It codes for CASSELVGSTDTQYF.

The gene calls are TRBV20-1 and TRBJ1-6, with 7 bases lining up with TRBD1. V lost 1 base, J lost 7 bases, and 4 bases stayed unmatched. The CDR3 has 14 amino acids. Germline CDR1 and CDR2: DFQATT and SNEGSKA (reference sequence). Written as DNA, the CDR3 is TGCAGTGCTAGAGCCAGGGGGACGAATTCACCCCTCCACTTT. Protein product: CSARARGTNSPLHF.

This clonotype showed up many times. This chain connects TRBV6-5 to TRBJ2-7, with D unresolved. The length of the CDR3 is 14 residues. Germline V gene data show CDR1 as MNHEY and CDR2 as SVGAGI. V dropped 0 bases and J dropped 1 base, with 7 bases sitting between them. Here the CDR3 DNA reads TGTGCCAGCAGTTACTCTCCAGGATCCTACGAGCAGTACTTC. Its translation is CASSYSPGSYEQYF.

This clonotype came up many times. The chain carries TRBV7-2 and TRBJ2-1; the match to TRBD1 covers 10 bases. Germline V gene lookup returns CDR1 SGHTA and CDR2 FQGNSA. Trimming at V came to 3 bases and at J to 9 bases, leaving 8 bases not matched to a gene. The length of the CDR3 is 15 residues. CDR3 sequence: CASSFFRDRGGEQFF. As DNA, the CDR3 is TGTGCCAGCAGCTTTTTCCGGGACAGGGGAGGTGAGCAGTTCTTC.

This chain uses TRBV10-3 with TRBJ1-5; maybe TRBD1 (5 bases). Trimming pared 8 bases from V and 5 bases from J, leaving 7 bases between. The CDR3 spans 11 residues. Germline CDR1 and CDR2: ENHRY and SYGVKD. The CDR3 sequence is CAIGGDQPQHF. The CDR3 DNA reads TGTGCCATCGGGGGGGATCAGCCCCAGCATTTT.

The CDR3 nucleotides read TGCAGCGCCCGAGGCGAGGGTGGAAACACCATATATTTT. Protein: CSARGEGGNTIYF. The chain joins TRBV29-1 to TRBJ1-3; D remains ambiguous. V lost 7 bases and J lost 3, with 13 bases in between. The CDR3 covers 13 residues. Germline V lookup: CDR1 SQVTM, CDR2 ANQGSEA.

This sequence joins TRBV25-1 and TRBJ2-5; TRBD2 matches 7 bases. J was trimmed by 5 bases and V by 1 base; bases with no gene match: 10. From germline, CDR1 is MGHDK and CDR2 SYGVNS. This CDR3 spans 16 amino acids. The chain's CDR3 is CASSESVGGSGETQYF. CDR3 DNA: TGTGCCAGCAGTGAATCCGTCGGCGGGAGTGGGGAGACCCAGTACTTC.

The V and J genes are TRBV5-1 and TRBJ1-2; the D gene is possibly TRBD1 (6 bases). Germline V CDR1 and CDR2: SGHRS, YFSETQ. The CDR3 length is 15 residues. The V gene lost 4 bases and the J gene lost 7 bases, with 20 bases spanning the gap. DNA of the CDR3: TGCGCCAGCAGCCCCGGGAACGTGGGGGCGCTTGGCTACACCTTC. Its protein is CASSPGNVGALGYTF. Drawing the rest from reference TRBV5-1 and TRBJ1-2, the complete variable domain is KAGVTQTPRYLIKTRGQQVTLSCSPISGHRSVSWYQQTPGQGLQFLFEYFSETQRNKGNFPGRFSGRQFSNSRSEMNVSTLELGDSALYLCASSPGNVGALGYTFGSGTRLTVV.

This clonotype turned up a few times. A much larger clone differs from this one at a single base, so this may be a read error. This chain uses TRBV19 with TRBJ1-3; TRBD1 might be the D (6 bases). The germline V gene encodes CDR1 LNHDA and CDR2 SQIVND (reference sequence). The CDR3 sequence is 16 residues long. The CDR3 loop reads CASSSRQVLSGNIIYF. CDR3 bases: TGTGCCAGTAGTTCCCGACAGGTCCTCTCTGGAAACATCATATATTTT. The full variable domain, with the rest looked up from reference TRBV19 and TRBJ1-3, is DGGITQSPKYLFRKEGQNVTLSCEQNLNHDAMYWYRQDPGQGLRLIYYSQIVNDFQKGDIAEGYSVSREKKESFPLTVTSAQKNPTAFYLCASSSRQVLSGNIIYFGEGSWLTVV.

Note on this clonotype: The junction shows a germline mismatch at one end, possibly a read error. The chain employs TRBV2 and TRBJ2-5, with TRBD1 identical over 10 bases. This CDR3 comprises 16 residues. CDR1 and CDR2 from the germline V gene are SNHLY and FYNNEI. DNA of the CDR3: TGTGCCAGCAGTCAAGCCGGGACAGGGGACGGAGAGACCCAGTACTTC. Encoded protein: CASSQAGTGDGETQYF.

This clonotype was observed many times. The genes are TRBV19 and TRBJ1-1, with D possibly being TRBD1 (6 bases). Trimming stripped 4 bases from V and 3 bases from J, with 18 bases between. Germline V lookup: CDR1 LNHDA, CDR2 SQIVND (reference sequence). This CDR3 has 16 residues. Here the CDR3 reads CASSTFGGRGYTEAFF. DNA of the CDR3: TGTGCCAGTAGTACCTTCGGGGGAAGGGGGTACACTGAAGCTTTCTTT.

As for this clonotype: Since a much larger clone is just one base distant, this may be a read error. The conserved phenylalanine or tryptophan is not found at the CDR3 terminus, so this likely reflects a read error. The V and J genes are TRBV12-3 or TRBV12-4 and TRBJ2-2; possible D gene TRBD1, 6 bases. The V end was cut by 10 bases, the J end by 7 bases, with 16 bases between. This CDR3 contains 13 residues. DNA of the CDR3: TGTGCCACCCGACAGGCTCAGGACGGGGAGCTGTTTTCT. Translating gives CATRQAQDGELFS.

The rearrangement uses TRBV5-4 and TRBJ2-1; a weak D match, TRBD2 (5 bases). This CDR3 region has 20 residues. V dropped 4 bases and J dropped 0 bases, with 26 bases sitting between them. In germline, CDR1 is SGHNT, CDR2 YYREEE (reference sequence). CDR3 sequence: CASSLARGRGWESSYNEQFF. CDR3 sequence (DNA): TGTGCCAGCAGCCTGGCCCGAGGACGGGGTTGGGAAAGCTCCTACAATGAGCAGTTCTTC. The full variable domain, with the rest looked up from reference TRBV5-4 and TRBJ2-1, is ETGVTQSPTHLIKTRGQQVTLRCSSQSGHNTVSWYQQALGQGPQFIFQYYREEENGRGNFPPRFSGLQFPNYSSELNVNALELDDSALYLCASSLARGRGWESSYNEQFFGPGTRLTVL.

The chain couples TRBV2 to TRBJ2-5; maybe TRBD1 (5 bases). Per germline, CDR1 SNHLY and CDR2 FYNNEI. CDR3 length: 15 amino acids. Trimming removed 8 bases at V and 5 bases at J, with 21 bases between. CDR3 amino acids: CASSPGHGVGETQYF. The CDR3 DNA sequence: TGTGCCAGCTCACCCGGACATGGGGTTGGGGAGACCCAGTACTTC. Looking up the rest from reference TRBV2 and TRBJ2-5 gives the full variable domain: EPEVTQTPSHQVTQMGQEVILRCVPISNHLYFYWYRQILGQKVEFLVSFYNNEISEKSEIFDDQFSVERPDGSNFTLKIRSTKLEDSAMYFCASSPGHGVGETQYFGPGTRLLVL.

The chain is built from TRBV14 and TRBJ1-6; D not certain. Germline-derived CDR1 and CDR2 are SGHDN and FVKESK. V lost 1 base and J lost 9, with 4 bases in between. The CDR3 is 12 amino acids. The CDR3 DNA follows: TGTGCCAGCAGCCAAGGGAGTTCACCCCTCCACTTT. Translated: CASSQGSSPLHF.

This clonotype was recorded only once. The chain links TRBV10-3 to TRBJ2-2; D might be TRBD1 or TRBD2, each matching 7 bases. V was pared by 7 bases and J by 6 bases, with 18 bases between. Germline V gives CDR1 ENHRY, CDR2 SYGVKD. The CDR3 is made up of 15 amino acids. The CDR3 DNA reads TGTGCCATCAATGGGAGACAGGGAGGGGCCGGGGAGCTGTTTTTT. It translates to CAINGRQGGAGELFF.

Many counts were recorded for this clonotype. This sequence joins TRBV4-1 and TRBJ2-5, with TRBD1 identical over 9 bases. The junction had 5 bases not matched to a gene; V was cut back by 4 bases and J by 5 bases. Germline V CDR1 and CDR2: MGHRA, YSYEKL. This CDR3 is built from 14 residues. Here the CDR3 reads CASSLTGGRETQYF. The CDR3 DNA follows: TGCGCCAGCAGCCTTACAGGGGGCAGGGAGACCCAGTACTTC.

The V call is TRBV6-5, the J call TRBJ2-7; 11 positions match TRBD1. In germline, CDR1 is MNHEY, CDR2 SVGAGI. The CDR3 runs to 15 residues. The trim removed 2 bases at V and 4 bases at J, leaving 4 bases unmatched. The CDR3 is CASSYRTGGSYEQYF. CDR3 DNA sequence: TGTGCCAGCAGTTACAGGACAGGGGGCTCGTACGAGCAGTACTTC.

In its sample, this clonotype was seen many times. The rearrangement links TRBV6-4 to TRBJ2-3; 7 nucleotides match TRBD2. Unmatched junction bases numbered 2, after V lost 2 bases and J lost 0 bases. This CDR3 contains 15 residues. The V gene's germline CDR1 is MRHNA and CDR2 SNTAGT. CDR3 sequence: CASSDRGRSTDTQYF. CDR3 DNA: TGTGCCAGCAGTGACCGCGGGAGAAGCACAGATACGCAGTATTTT.

There are many counts of this clonotype. This sequence joins TRBV29-1 and TRBJ2-1; 9 positions agree with TRBD2. V trimming: 6 bases; J trimming: 3 bases; junction bases outside the gene matches: 0. Germline V gene data show CDR1 as SQVTM and CDR2 as ANQGSEA. This CDR3 has 12 amino acids. CDR3 nucleotide sequence: TGCAGCGTGACTAGCGGCTACAATGAGCAGTTCTTC. It is translated as CSVTSGYNEQFF.

This clonotype was picked up a small number of times. The rearrangement links TRBV6-1 to TRBJ1-6, with 7 positions matching TRBD1. This CDR3 region has 15 residues. The germline gives CDR1 MNHNS, CDR2 SASEGT. V shed 0 bases, J shed 9 bases, and the junction held 5 bases outside the gene matches. This CDR3 reads CASSEAHRGGSPLHF. The DNA for the CDR3 is TGTGCCAGCAGTGAAGCGCACAGGGGAGGTTCACCCCTCCACTTT.